The TCR beta chain described here comes from a study of radiotherapy plus CTLA-4 blockade in lung cancer. Trimming at V came to 6 bases and at J to 6 bases, leaving 9 bases not matched to a gene. Germline-derived CDR1 and CDR2 are SGHNT and YYREEE (reference sequence). The CDR3 contains 14 residues. Clones were read by immunoSEQ multiplex PCR, and TCRdb kept only the in-frame ones, dropping some. The sample lists over 80,000 clones; over 80% were seen once. The source of this sequence is a human donor with non-small cell lung cancer who had stable disease on radiotherapy plus ipilimumab. The chain uses TRBV5-4 and TRBJ1-1; 9 bases map to TRBD1. The sequences come from peripheral blood, collected from a patient treated with radiotherapy plus ipilimumab. This chain's CDR3 is CASTRDRVDAEAFF. The CDR3 DNA reads TGTGCCAGCACCCGGGACAGGGTTGACGCTGAAGCTTTCTTT.